Below are 17 T cell receptor beta chains sequenced from a single sample in a study of blood T cell repertoires in COVID-19. Using immunoSEQ multiplex PCR, the repertoire was profiled, and TCRdb retains in-frame clones only, with some absent. The sample records some 170,000 clones, approximately 80% being singletons. Sequenced sample: PBMCs or T cells enriched from blood (not recorded which). These receptors originate from a man over 45 who had recovered from COVID-19.

This chain links TRBV2 with TRBJ1-5; 7 nucleotides match TRBD1. Trimming cost V 9 bases and J 1 base; bases outside gene matches: 3. In germline, CDR1 is SNHLY, CDR2 FYNNEI. The CDR3 has 13 amino acids. The CDR3 is CASRDRSNQPQHF. In DNA, the CDR3 is TGTGCCAGTAGGGACAGAAGCAATCAGCCCCAGCATTTT.

The CDR3 here is CSARVTGEFF. As DNA, the CDR3 is TGCAGTGCTAGAGTGACGGGGGAGTTCTTC. This sequence joins TRBV20-1 and TRBJ2-1; TRBD2 might be the D (6 bases). Deletions cut 1 base from V and 14 bases from J, with 9 bases between. CDR1 is DFQATT, CDR2 SNEGSKA, per germline (reference sequence). The CDR3 has 10 residues.

The chain couples TRBV20-1 to TRBJ1-2, with D uncertain. The CDR3 sequence is 13 residues long. Looked up from germline, CDR1 is DFQATT and CDR2 is SNEGSKA (reference sequence). Deletions cut 3 bases from V and 0 bases from J, with 8 bases between. The CDR3 nucleotides read TGCAGTGCTAGTGCAGTTTCTAACTATGGCTACACCTTC. The encoded protein is CSASAVSNYGYTF.

CDR3 sequence reads: CASSLRAGNEQFF. The DNA of the CDR3 is TGTGCCAGCAGCCTCAGAGCAGGGAATGAGCAGTTCTTC. This chain uses TRBV9 with TRBJ2-1; D may be TRBD1 (5 bases). V was cut by 4 bases and J by 7 bases, with 12 bases left in between. The CDR3 has 13 amino acids. Germline V gene sequence: CDR1 SGDLS, CDR2 YYNGEE.

CDR3 bases: TGTGCCAGTAGTTGGGGGGGTTTGGACACCGGGGAGCTGTTTTTT. Its translation is CASSWGGLDTGELFF. V gene TRBV19 combines with J gene TRBJ2-2; 7 bases agree with TRBD2. Germline CDR1 reads LNHDA; CDR2 reads SQIVND (reference sequence). V dropped 5 bases and J dropped 3; count of bases not matched to a gene: 6. CDR3 length: 15 amino acids.

The chain recombines TRBV3-1 (or the pseudogene TRBV3-2) with TRBJ1-3; D not resolved. The germline CDR1 and CDR2 sequences are LGHDT and YNNKEL (reference sequence). The length of the CDR3 is 14 residues. V lost 5 bases and J lost 4, with 12 bases in between. The CDR3 DNA follows: TGTGCCAGCAGCTACGGGTTAACGGGAAACACCATATATTTT. Protein sequence: CASSYGLTGNTIYF.

The chain employs TRBV5-1 and TRBJ1-2; D remains ambiguous. Per germline, CDR1 SGHRS and CDR2 YFSETQ. The CDR3 has 16 residues. Trimming left V 3 bases short and J 4 bases short, with 19 bases between. The CDR3 here is CASSSGLGDGTYGYTF. CDR3 nucleotides: TGCGCCAGCAGCTCGGGATTGGGAGACGGCACCTATGGCTACACCTTC.

CDR3 bases: TGTGCCAGCATGTACTTTTCCTACGAGCAGTACTTC. Its protein is CASMYFSYEQYF. The V and J genes are TRBV5-4 and TRBJ2-7; no clear D. V gave up 6 bases and J gave up 1 base, with 8 bases separating them. This CDR3 spans 12 amino acids. Germline CDR1 reads SGHNT; CDR2 reads YYREEE (reference sequence).

The gene calls are TRBV7-2 and TRBJ2-1; 8 positions agree with TRBD2. After removal of 7 bases from V and 4 bases from J, the junction contained 9 bases not matched to a gene. The germline gives CDR1 SGHTA, CDR2 FQGNSA. The length of the CDR3 is 15 residues. The CDR3 DNA reads as TGTGCCAGCACCCTACTAGCGGCTATGTACAATGAGCAGTTCTTC. Its translation is CASTLLAAMYNEQFF.

This rearrangement joins TRBV5-1 to TRBJ1-3; 9 bases line up with TRBD1. The CDR3 contains 16 residues. The germline V gene encodes CDR1 SGHRS and CDR2 YFSETQ. Trimming took 2 bases from V and 4 from J; bases not matched to a gene: 7. In DNA, the CDR3 is TGCGCCAGCAGCTTCTACGGGACAGGGTCCGGAAACACCATATATTTT. This translates into CASSFYGTGSGNTIYF.

The chain links TRBV29-1 to TRBJ2-7; 7 bases fit TRBD1. The V gene end was trimmed by 5 bases and the J gene end by 4 bases; junction bases not matched to a gene: 20. Germline V gene sequence: CDR1 SQVTM, CDR2 ANQGSEA. The CDR3 has 17 residues. CDR3 sequence reads: CSVPTPMTGSCYYEQYF. The CDR3, as DNA: TGCAGCGTTCCCACTCCGATGACAGGGTCTTGTTATTACGAGCAGTACTTC.

The genes are TRBV18 and TRBJ1-2; TRBD1 might be the D (5 bases). Germline CDR1 is KGHSH and CDR2 is LQKENI. Between the trimmed V and J ends, which lost 2 bases and 4 bases, there was a span of 17 bases. This CDR3 is 16 amino acids long. The CDR3 DNA is TGTGCCAGCTCACCAGAGGCTGGAGGGACCAGCTATGGCTACACCTTC. Its translation: CASSPEAGGTSYGYTF.

CDR3 in DNA: TGTGCCAGCAGCCAAAGAGGCGGGGGGAACACTGAAGCTTTCTTT. Translated, it gives CASSQRGGGNTEAFF. The gene calls are TRBV3-1 (or the pseudogene TRBV3-2) and TRBJ1-1, with D perhaps TRBD1 (5 bases). The CDR3 runs 15 residues. Germline CDR1 is LGHDT and CDR2 is YNNKEL (reference sequence). V shed 2 bases and J shed 1 base, with 11 bases lying between them.

The rearrangement joins TRBV12-3 or TRBV12-4 to TRBJ1-2, with 9 bases fitting TRBD1. Germline trimming cut 4 bases from V and 7 bases from J; bases unmatched to any gene: 4. The length of the CDR3 is 13 residues. The CDR3 coding sequence is TGTGCCAGCAGTTCCGACAGGGGGATTGGCTACACCTTC. Its translation is CASSSDRGIGYTF.

Here the CDR3 DNA reads TGTGCCAGCAGCCCTCCACAGGGGACGAGTTCCAATGAGCAGTTCTTC. Translating gives CASSPPQGTSSNEQFF. The V and J genes are TRBV7-9 and TRBJ2-1; TRBD1 agrees at 7 bases. The J segment lost 6 bases and the V segment lost 5 bases, leaving 13 bases of the junction unmatched. The CDR3 length is 16 residues. Germline CDR1 reads SEHNR; CDR2 reads FQNEAQ (reference sequence). The variable domain in full, with the rest retrieved from reference TRBV7-9 and TRBJ2-1, is DTGVSQNPRHKITKRGQNVTFRCDPISEHNRLYWYRQTLGQGPEFLTYFQNEAQLEKSRLLSDRFSAERPKGSFSTLEIQRTEQGDSAMYLCASSPPQGTSSNEQFFGPGTRLTVL.

This clone showed up just once. V usage is TRBV12-3 or TRBV12-4 and J usage is TRBJ1-2; 7 nucleotides align to TRBD1. The junction had 7 bases not matched to a gene; V was cut back by 7 bases and J by 8 bases. The CDR3 has 12 amino acids. CDR3 in amino acids: CASNDRVRGYTF. CDR3 DNA sequence: TGTGCCAGCAACGACAGGGTTCGGGGCTACACCTTC.

The V call is TRBV19, the J call TRBJ1-5, with TRBD1 matching over 9 bases. The V segment lost 4 bases and the J segment 0 bases; nucleotides outside the gene matches: 4. This CDR3 spans 16 amino acids. CDR1 is LNHDA, CDR2 SQIVND, per germline (reference sequence). CDR3: CASSTGTGTSNQPQHF. CDR3 coding DNA: TGTGCCAGTAGTACGGGGACAGGGACTAGCAATCAGCCCCAGCATTTT.